This T cell receptor beta chain was found in a study of regulatory T cells in long-lasting Graves disease. About the research overall: Persistent cases were those of Graves' disease that involved over 5 years of antithyroid drugs with positive TSH receptor antibodies.

Turning to this clonotype: Its antigen is as yet unknown. A much larger clone lies a single base off, so this may be a read error.

The study's findings and limits: The study found TRBV28, TRBJ1-2 and TRBJ2-5 favored in persistent disease. Study of thyroid tissue was not done, with only peripheral blood studied. Persistent-disease Graves' patients showed less TCR diversity than new cases.

Sample time point: persistent/refractory GD, antithyroid drugs over 5 years with positive TRAb. Making the TCR library involved RNA that had been extracted from PBMCs. There are 13 residues in the CDR3. Germline CDR1 reads SNHLY; CDR2 reads FYNNEI. Arm-PCR of CDR3 regions with iRepertoire HTBI primers generated TCR beta libraries. TCRdb re-called the multiplex PCR reads through MiXCR, storing one row per CDR3 protein. The sample lists roughly 430,000 distinct CDR3 sequences, about 21% occurring once. Sample: peripheral blood mononuclear cells (PBMCs), taken when the disease was refractory, from a patient treated with antithyroid drugs. The V and J genes are TRBV2 and TRBJ2-7; D possibly corresponds to TRBD1 (5 bases). The receptor comes from a female donor with Graves disease. Written as DNA, the CDR3 is TGTGCCAGCACCCCAGGGAAATCCTGCGAGCAGTACTTC. Protein: CASTPGKSCEQYF.